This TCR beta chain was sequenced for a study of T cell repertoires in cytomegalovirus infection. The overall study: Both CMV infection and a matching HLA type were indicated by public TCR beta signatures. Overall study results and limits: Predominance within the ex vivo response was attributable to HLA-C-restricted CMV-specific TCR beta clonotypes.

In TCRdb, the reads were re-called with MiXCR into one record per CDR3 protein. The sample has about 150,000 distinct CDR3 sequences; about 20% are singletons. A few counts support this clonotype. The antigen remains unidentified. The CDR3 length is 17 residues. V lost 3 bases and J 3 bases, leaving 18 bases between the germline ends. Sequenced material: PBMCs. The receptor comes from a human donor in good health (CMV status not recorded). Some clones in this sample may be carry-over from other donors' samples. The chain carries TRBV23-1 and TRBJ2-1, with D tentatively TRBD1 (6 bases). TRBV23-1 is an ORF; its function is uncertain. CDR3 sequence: CASSHLGATPDYNEQFF. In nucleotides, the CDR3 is TGCGCCAGCAGTCACTTGGGGGCAACACCGGACTACAATGAGCAGTTCTTC.